Presented here are 5 T cell receptor beta chains from one specimen sequenced in a study of blood T cell repertoires in COVID-19. TCRdb's copy holds only in-frame clones and misses some; the assay was immunoSEQ multiplex PCR. The sample yields some 250,000 clones, around 88% seen once. Sequenced: PBMCs or T cells enriched from blood (not recorded which). The receptor source for this set is a woman in her thirties or forties with acute COVID-19.

V gene TRBV3-1 (or the pseudogene TRBV3-2) combines with J gene TRBJ2-5; D may be TRBD2 (5 bases). CDR1 is LGHDT and CDR2 is YNNKEL in the germline V gene (reference sequence). Trimming removed 0 bases at V and 7 bases at J, with 15 bases between. The length of the CDR3 is 15 residues. The CDR3, as DNA: TGTGCCAGCAGCCAAGATTGGCTTAGAGGAGGGACCCAGTACTTC. Its protein product is CASSQDWLRGGTQYF.

This clone was recorded a few times. The chain is built from TRBV2 and TRBJ2-7; TRBD1 agrees at 10 bases. There are 13 residues in the CDR3. V was pared by 7 bases and J by 3 bases, with 3 bases of the junction left unmatched. Germline V gene sequence: CDR1 SNHLY, CDR2 FYNNEI. The CDR3 DNA is TGTGCCAGCACCCGGGACAGGGGCTACGAGCAGTACTTC. Translating it yields CASTRDRGYEQYF.

The chain links TRBV9 to TRBJ1-1; D not certain. Trimming took 4 bases from V and 1 from J, leaving 8 bases between them. Germline lookup yields CDR1 SGDLS and CDR2 YYNGEE. The CDR3 length is 13 residues. The CDR3 nucleotides are TGTGCCAGCAGCCCCTTCAGGAACACTGAAGCTTTCTTT. Translation gives CASSPFRNTEAFF.

This chain uses TRBV28 with TRBJ2-1, with 8 bases matching TRBD2. Per the germline V gene, CDR1 is MDHEN and CDR2 is SYDVKM. V was clipped by 3 bases and J by 15 bases; unmatched bases: 10. The length of the CDR3 is 13 residues. The CDR3 here is CASSFLERENWFF. For the CDR3, the DNA is TGTGCCAGCAGTTTCCTTGAGCGGGAGAATTGGTTCTTC.

The rearrangement links TRBV6-5 to TRBJ2-3; weak D call: TRBD1 (5 bases). The germline gives CDR1 MNHEY, CDR2 SVGAGI. Between the trimmed V and J ends, which lost 8 bases and 0 bases, there was a span of 12 bases. The CDR3 is made up of 14 amino acids. The CDR3 spells CASLGLLSTDTQYF. CDR3 sequence (DNA): TGTGCCAGCTTGGGGCTGCTTAGCACAGATACGCAGTATTTT.